This T cell receptor beta chain came from a study of blood T cell repertoires in COVID-19. Sequenced by immunoSEQ multiplex PCR; TCRdb stores in-frame clones only, minus some. The table has some 130,000 clones, about 76% seen once. Germline V CDR1 and CDR2: MDHEN, SYDVKM. This CDR3 is built from 13 residues. The trim removed 3 bases at V and 7 bases at J, leaving 1 base unmatched. V usage is TRBV28 and J usage is TRBJ2-1, with 9 positions matching TRBD1. The receptor comes from a man older than 75 with acute or convalescent COVID-19. Material: peripheral blood. The CDR3 sequence is CASSLGQGNEQFF. The CDR3 bases are TGTGCCAGCAGTTTGGGACAGGGAAATGAGCAGTTCTTC.